This passage covers 26 T cell receptor beta chains from one sample sequenced in a study of blood T cell repertoires in COVID-19 (dated by TCRdb to about 2020). The library relied on the immunoSEQ multiplex PCR assay. This is the immuneACCESS table as TCRdb keeps it, with only in-frame sequences that have V and J called. A part of the clones is gone; compared with another copy, unresolved V genes explain less than half, and the rest is unexplained. The sample table records under 250,000 clones; around nine tenths of these occur just once. The top ten constitute approximately 2.6% of the sample. Sequenced input: peripheral blood. The receptor source for this set is a woman between 55 and 75 years old with acute or convalescent COVID-19.

This clone was seen only a few times. This rearrangement joins TRBV6-5 to TRBJ2-5; 10 bases agree with TRBD1. The CDR3 extends over 16 amino acids. J gave up 4 bases and V 4 bases, and 9 bases lay outside the gene matches. Germline V gene lookup returns CDR1 MNHEY and CDR2 SVGAGI. In DNA form, the CDR3 reads TGTGCCAGCAGTTTCCAGGCCGGGACAGGGGTAGAGACCCAGTACTTC. Residues: CASSFQAGTGVETQYF.

The chain recombines TRBV10-1 with TRBJ1-6, with D possibly TRBD1 on 5 matching bases. The CDR3 contains 15 residues. The ends were cut back, 0 bases at V and 6 bases at J, with 9 bases in the middle. Germline V lookup: CDR1 WNHNN, CDR2 SYGVQD (reference sequence). CDR3 in amino acids: CASSESDQGNSPLHF. In nucleotides, the CDR3 is TGCGCCAGCAGTGAGTCGGACCAGGGTAATTCACCCCTCCACTTT.

The chain joins TRBV30 to TRBJ2-1; unclear D gene. The CDR3 covers 11 residues. Trimming took 0 bases from V and 7 from J, leaving 4 bases between them. The germline CDR1 and CDR2 sequences are GTSNPN and SVGIG (reference sequence). CDR3 region: CAWSVRNEQFF. The CDR3 DNA reads as TGTGCCTGGAGTGTACGGAATGAGCAGTTCTTC. Full variable domain (remainder filled in from reference TRBV30 and TRBJ2-1): SQTIHQWPATLVQPVGSPLSLECTVEGTSNPNLYWYRQAAGRGLQLLFYSVGIGQISSEVPQNLSASRPQDRQFILSSKKLLLSDSGFYLCAWSVRNEQFFGPGTRLTVL.

The table lists this clone with a count of one. The chain combines TRBV6-2 or TRBV6-3 with TRBJ2-1; D is perhaps TRBD1 (6 bases). CDR1 and CDR2 from the germline V gene are MNHEY and SVGEGT. V lost 6 bases and J lost 4, with 16 bases in between. CDR3 length: 15 amino acids. Written as DNA, the CDR3 is TGTGCCAGCAGCCTGGACAGAGGAACATACAATGAGCAGTTCTTC. It specifies CASSLDRGTYNEQFF.

This clone was seen many times. The CDR3 DNA sequence: TGTGCCAGCAGTTGGGACAGGGCGAACACTGAAGCTTTCTTT. It encodes CASSWDRANTEAFF. The chain is built from TRBV2 and TRBJ1-1; 9 bases match TRBD1. Germline V gene sequence: CDR1 SNHLY, CDR2 FYNNEI. This CDR3 contains 14 residues. V trimming: 5 bases; J trimming: 1 base; junction bases outside the gene matches: 2. The full variable domain, completed using reference TRBV2 and TRBJ1-1, is EPEVTQTPSHQVTQMGQEVILRCVPISNHLYFYWYRQILGQKVEFLVSFYNNEISEKSEIFDDQFSVERPDGSNFTLKIRSTKLEDSAMYFCASSWDRANTEAFFGQGTRLTVV.

V gene TRBV4-2 combines with J gene TRBJ2-2, with 8 bases matching TRBD1. This CDR3 is built from 19 residues. From germline, CDR1 is LGHNA and CDR2 YNFKEQ. The J segment lost 8 bases and the V segment lost 0 bases, leaving 17 bases of the junction unmatched. As DNA, the CDR3 is TGTGCCAGCAGCCAAGATACGATGCTAGGCGGACAGGGTTTAGGGGAGCTGTTTTTT. Protein: CASSQDTMLGGQGLGELFF.

The chain is built from TRBV7-9 and TRBJ1-1, with D possibly matching TRBD1 (5 bases). CDR1 is SEHNR and CDR2 is FQNEAQ in the germline V gene (reference sequence). Trimming pared 6 bases from V and 1 base from J, leaving 18 bases between. This CDR3 contains 16 residues. The CDR3 loop is CASSIFGGEKNTEAFF. The CDR3 nucleotides are TGTGCCAGCAGTATTTTCGGGGGAGAGAAGAACACTGAAGCTTTCTTT.

V is TRBV19 and J is TRBJ1-3; 7 positions match TRBD1. V trimming: 3 bases; J trimming: 5 bases; junction bases outside the gene matches: 4. This CDR3 spans 14 amino acids. The germline CDR1 and CDR2 sequences are LNHDA and SQIVND (reference sequence). CDR3 residues: CASSIGDSRNTIYF. CDR3 sequence (DNA): TGTGCCAGTAGTATCGGGGACAGCAGAAACACCATATATTTT.

V usage is TRBV28 and J usage is TRBJ2-7; D possibly corresponds to TRBD1 (6 bases). The CDR3 contains 12 residues. The germline V gene encodes CDR1 MDHEN and CDR2 SYDVKM. Trimming took off 4 bases at V and 7 bases at J, with 11 bases between the two ends. The CDR3 DNA follows: TGTGCCAGCAGTTCGAATGACAGGGAGCAGTACTTC. Residues: CASSSNDREQYF.

The V call is TRBV11-2, the J call TRBJ2-3; 7 positions agree with TRBD1. J gave up 1 base and V 5 bases, and 12 bases lay outside the gene matches. The CDR3 is 17 residues long. The germline CDR1 and CDR2 sequences are SGHAT and FQNNGV. For the CDR3, the DNA is TGTGCCAGCAGCGGTGCAGGGGGAGCGCGTCGCACAGATACGCAGTATTTT. It translates to CASSGAGGARRTDTQYF.

This clone was observed a handful of times. The chain uses TRBV7-9 and TRBJ2-7; D ambiguous. Trimming pared 1 base from V and 3 bases from J, leaving 10 bases between. The germline gives CDR1 SEHNR, CDR2 FQNEAQ (reference sequence). The CDR3 runs 14 residues. CDR3 DNA: TGTGCCAGCAGCTTAGATGTCAGGAACTACGAGCAGTACTTC. Translating it yields CASSLDVRNYEQYF.

V gene TRBV6-5 combines with J gene TRBJ1-2; unclear D gene. With 0 bases removed from V and 4 bases from J, the gap between germline ends came to 12 bases. Germline V gives CDR1 MNHEY, CDR2 SVGAGI. This CDR3 has 15 residues. CDR3 amino acids: CASSYSSHTIYGYTF. The CDR3 nucleotides read TGTGCCAGCAGTTACTCTTCCCACACCATCTATGGCTACACCTTC.

This clone was observed a single time. The chain employs TRBV5-4 and TRBJ2-7; 14 bases map to TRBD2. V dropped 0 bases and J dropped 4; count of bases not matched to a gene: 9. The germline V gene has CDR1 SGHNT and CDR2 YYREEE (reference sequence). This CDR3 is 18 amino acids long. CDR3 region: CASSLAIGTSGGSYEQYF. In nucleotides, the CDR3 is TGTGCCAGCAGCTTGGCCATTGGGACTAGCGGGGGTTCGTACGAGCAGTACTTC.

The V call is TRBV5-1, the J call TRBJ2-3; D is ambiguous. V lost 4 bases, J lost 5 bases, and 8 bases lay in between. Per germline, CDR1 SGHRS and CDR2 YFSETQ. CDR3 length: 12 amino acids. This CDR3 is CASSVMLDTQYF. CDR3 nucleotide sequence: TGCGCCAGCAGCGTCATGTTAGATACGCAGTATTTT.

This chain uses TRBV2 with TRBJ2-7; TRBD2 aligns across 12 bases. The germline CDR1 and CDR2 sequences are SNHLY and FYNNEI. The trim removed 4 bases at V and 3 bases at J, leaving 4 bases unmatched. This CDR3 contains 15 residues. The CDR3 coding sequence is TGTGCCAGCAGTGTCCGACTAGCGGGGGTCTACGAGCAGTACTTC. Translation gives CASSVRLAGVYEQYF.

The V and J genes are TRBV6-1 and TRBJ1-6, with D unresolved. V was trimmed by 3 bases and J by 7 bases, leaving 16 bases between them. CDR3 length: 16 amino acids. Germline loops: CDR1 MNHNS, CDR2 SASEGT. The DNA of the CDR3 is TGTGCCAGCAGTGATCTAGAGACTTATGGGAATTCACCCCTCCACTTT. Translating gives CASSDLETYGNSPLHF.

V is TRBV5-1 and J is TRBJ1-2; 9 nucleotides line up with TRBD1. The germline CDR1 and CDR2 sequences are SGHRS and YFSETQ. The CDR3 has 15 amino acids. Germline trimming cut 7 bases from V and 8 bases from J; bases unmatched to any gene: 15. The CDR3 DNA reads as TGCGCCAGCTTAAGGACAGGGGCCCCATCGGAGGGCTACACCTTC. This encodes CASLRTGAPSEGYTF.

The chain couples TRBV6-5 to TRBJ2-7; D is perhaps TRBD2 (5 bases). This CDR3 spans 15 amino acids. The V end was cut by 8 bases, the J end by 3 bases, with 20 bases between. Germline V gene sequence: CDR1 MNHEY, CDR2 SVGAGI. The CDR3 loop reads CASWRAAYENYEQYF. DNA of the CDR3: TGTGCCAGCTGGCGGGCTGCATATGAAAACTACGAGCAGTACTTC.

The V and J genes are TRBV19 and TRBJ1-2; D unresolved. The CDR3 has 12 amino acids. CDR1 LNHDA and CDR2 SQIVND come from the germline V gene (reference sequence). Between the trimmed V and J ends, which lost 7 bases and 2 bases, there was a span of 8 bases. This CDR3 reads CASTRGNYGYTF. CDR3 in DNA: TGTGCCAGTACAAGAGGGAACTATGGCTACACCTTC.

The chain links TRBV14 to TRBJ1-6; D perhaps matches TRBD1 (5 bases). Germline-derived CDR1 and CDR2 are SGHDN and FVKESK. Trimming took 2 bases from V and 3 from J, leaving 11 bases between them. The CDR3 has 16 amino acids. DNA for the CDR3: TGTGCCAGCAGCCAAAGAGGGACTAGCTATAATTCACCCCTCCACTTT. Translated: CASSQRGTSYNSPLHF.

The rearrangement links TRBV12-3 or TRBV12-4 to TRBJ1-2; unclear D gene. Trimming cost V 2 bases and J 4 bases, with 5 bases left between them. The CDR3 is made up of 12 amino acids. The CDR3 sequence: CASSLQVYGYTF. The CDR3 bases are TGTGCCAGCAGTTTACAGGTCTATGGCTACACCTTC.

This clone was observed once. The rearrangement joins TRBV19 to TRBJ2-3; no firm D call. CDR1 and CDR2 from the germline V gene are LNHDA and SQIVND (reference sequence). V was pared by 5 bases and J by 0 bases, with 6 bases between. The CDR3 sequence is 13 residues long. In DNA form, the CDR3 reads TGTGCCAGTAGTGTCAGTAGCACAGATACGCAGTATTTT. This codes for CASSVSSTDTQYF.

The chain uses TRBV20-1 and TRBJ1-2; D perhaps matches TRBD1 (6 bases). This CDR3 region has 13 residues. The germline V gene encodes CDR1 DFQATT and CDR2 SNEGSKA (reference sequence). V was cut by 3 bases and J by 0 bases, with 8 bases left in between. CDR3 coding DNA: TGCAGTGCTAGTGGGACAACTAACTATGGCTACACCTTC. This encodes CSASGTTNYGYTF.

The rearrangement uses TRBV28 and TRBJ1-2; tentative D call: TRBD1 (6 bases). Between the trimmed V and J ends, which lost 2 bases and 5 bases, there was a span of 15 bases. There are 15 residues in the CDR3. Germline V gene data show CDR1 as MDHEN and CDR2 as SYDVKM. In nucleotides, the CDR3 is TGTGCCAGCAGTTTAGGGAACAGGGTTCCTTATGGCTACACCTTC. It specifies CASSLGNRVPYGYTF.

The V gene is TRBV4-3, the J gene TRBJ2-5; 7 bases agree with TRBD1. Germline V gene lookup returns CDR1 LGHNA and CDR2 YSLEER. With 3 bases clipped from V and 4 bases from J, the junction kept 8 bases outside the gene matches. The CDR3 has 15 amino acids. The CDR3 region is CASSHTTGAGETQYF. CDR3 DNA: TGCGCCAGCAGCCATACCACAGGGGCAGGAGAGACCCAGTACTTC.

The chain uses TRBV9 and TRBJ2-7; 10 bases agree with TRBD1. The CDR3 consists of 15 residues. V shed 1 base and J 4 bases; nucleotides not matched to a gene: 5. Germline lookup yields CDR1 SGDLS and CDR2 YYNGEE. DNA for the CDR3: TGTGCCAGCAGCGTACAGACAGGGGGCCGTTACGAGCAGTACTTC. Its protein product is CASSVQTGGRYEQYF.